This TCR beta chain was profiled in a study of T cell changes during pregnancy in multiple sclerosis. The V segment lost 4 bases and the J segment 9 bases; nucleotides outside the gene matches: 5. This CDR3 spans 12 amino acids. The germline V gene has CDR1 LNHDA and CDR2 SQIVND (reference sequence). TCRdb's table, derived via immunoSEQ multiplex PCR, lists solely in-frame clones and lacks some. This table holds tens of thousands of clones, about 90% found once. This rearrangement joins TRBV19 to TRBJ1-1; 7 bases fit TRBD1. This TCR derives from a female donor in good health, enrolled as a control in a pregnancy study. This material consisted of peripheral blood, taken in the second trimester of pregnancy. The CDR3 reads CASSRWDSQAFF. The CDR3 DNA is TGTGCCAGTAGTAGATGGGACAGCCAAGCTTTCTTT.